The clone carrying this TCR beta chain appeared a few times. Its antigen is currently unknown. The data stem from a study of response to subunit inactivated influenza vaccine. TCRdb re-called the RT-PCR reads with MiXCR, one entry per CDR3 protein. The sample records 450,000 to 600,000 distinct CDR3 sequences, roughly 7.6% being singletons. Regarding the study as a whole: Seasonal influenza vaccination, on each occasion, was suggested by the authors to recruit few new T cells.

The CDR3 is made up of 15 amino acids. CDR1 and CDR2 from the germline V gene are SGHTA and FQGTGA. Trimming took 4 bases from V and 0 from J, leaving 10 bases between them. The receptor was derived from a man between 50 and 70 years old who received an inactivated influenza vaccine. This rearrangement joins TRBV7-3 to TRBJ2-1; D gene uncertain. Material: PBMCs from blood, obtained around 25 months after vaccination. The CDR3 nucleotides are TGTGCCAGCAGCTACCAGCTGAGCTCCTACAATGAGCAGTTCTTC. Protein product: CASSYQLSSYNEQFF.